This T cell receptor beta chain was documented in a study of T cells in localized non-small cell lung cancer. Whole-study results and caveats: In uninvolved adjacent lung, T cell clonality reached its highest value, exceeding tumor. Sequence data derive from only one tumor region, so heterogeneity remains possible. In adjacent lung, a median roughly 58 of the top 100 tumor clones were found.

V was clipped by 4 bases and J by 2 bases; unmatched bases: 9. CDR3 length: 18 residues. Looked up from germline, CDR1 is SGHRS and CDR2 is YFSETQ. About this clone itself: The antigen remains undetermined.

Produced via immunoSEQ multiplex PCR; TCRdb's table is partial and in-frame only. The table includes tens of thousands of clones, approximately 90% detected once. The sequenced sample was peripheral blood mononuclear cells, obtained before any cancer treatment. This chain joins TRBV5-1 and TRBJ2-4, with TRBD2 matching 13 bases. The sequence was collected from a woman aged 40 to 75 with stage III lung adenocarcinoma. The CDR3 spells CASSLPLAGGPSKNIQYF. The CDR3 DNA is TGCGCCAGCAGCCTCCCACTAGCGGGAGGGCCTTCCAAAAACATTCAGTACTTC.